This T cell receptor beta chain appears in the sequencing data of a study of siplizumab effects on memory and regulatory T cells. Findings and caveats of the study: Memory cells that were CD4+ and unstimulated gave rise to alloreactive sequences, which siplizumab significantly reduced. There appeared to be greater diversity in naive T cells than in memory cells, and naive T cells seemed major contributors to the alloresponse. Naive versus memory phenotype went unassigned for roughly 80-96% of proliferating CD4+ or CD8+ clones.

This clone was recorded only once. What it recognizes is unknown. The table came from immunoSEQ multiplex PCR; TCRdb's copy has only in-frame clones and leaves some out. Of about 12,000 clones in the sample, around half were seen once. It was at 37°C and for 6 to 7 days that the mixed lymphocyte reaction cells were cocultured. The labelling of responder PBMCs with CFSE and of stimulator PBMCs with Violet Dye preceded their 1:1 mixing. The CDR3 has 13 amino acids. The V end lost 1 base, the J end lost 5 bases, and 8 bases lay between the germline ends. Germline loops: CDR1 MGHRA, CDR2 YSYEKL. Sample: CFSE-low (dividing) CD8+ T cells sorted from an allogeneic mixed lymphocyte reaction. The chain is built from TRBV4-1 and TRBJ1-1; D remains ambiguous. This clonotype was sampled from a human donor in good health; the cells came from an allogeneic mixed lymphocyte reaction. Some clones in this sample may be carry-over from other donors' samples. The CDR3 DNA follows: TGCGCCAGCAGCCAAGGGCCGGGGACTGAAGCTTTCTTT. Protein product: CASSQGPGTEAFF.